This T cell receptor (beta chain) was captured in a study of cytomegalovirus exposure and HLA in healthy donors. Study-wide background: The 666 first-cohort repertoires shared a platform with the approximately 110 validation repertoires, as reported in a later analysis. Study-level results: Reportedly, diagnosis of cytomegalovirus status by the classifier showed high specificity and sensitivity. The study listed 164 cytomegalovirus-associated TCR beta chains. Confirmation in vitro established that three CMV-associated chains were specific for CMV antigens.

Notes on this clone: What it binds is unknown.

Some clones are missing from TCRdb's copy, which holds only in-frame ones; the method was immunoSEQ multiplex PCR. Of under 250,000 clones in the sample, around 87% were seen once. The CDR3 length is 15 residues. Germline V lookup: CDR1 LGHNA, CDR2 YSLEER. V dropped 2 bases and J dropped 2 bases, with 12 bases sitting between them. Sequencing was carried out using PBMCs. J is TRBJ1-2 and V is TRBV4-3; tentatively, D is TRBD1 (5 bases). The receptor comes from a man younger than 35 in good health and CMV-seronegative. The CDR3 protein is CASSQLGQLNYGYTF. Written as DNA, the CDR3 is TGCGCCAGCAGCCAACTTGGACAACTAAACTATGGCTACACCTTC.